This T cell receptor beta chain was captured by sequencing in a study of blood T cell repertoires in COVID-19. The wider study: The samples span acute and convalescent COVID-19 from the United States, Italy and Spain. T cells, B-cell-depleted T cells, or PBMCs supplied cDNA or gDNA.

About this clone itself: One base away lies a much larger clone, so this may be a sequencing read error.

Study processing details: Amplification of reference gene primers provided the estimated nucleated cell counts. Measured with immunoSEQ multiplex PCR; TCRdb has only the in-frame clones, and not every one. V, J and clone size are those of that table, while D and trimming were read from the DNA. Counted here are more than 85,000 clones, roughly 80% occurring once; the ten biggest clones make up approximately 4.5%. This CDR3 spans 13 amino acids. Trimming pared 3 bases from V and 2 bases from J, leaving 8 bases between. Germline CDR1 and CDR2: SGHTA and FQGNSA. The TCR sequence derives from a human donor in a cohort sampled during active COVID-19. Sequences were obtained from peripheral blood. J is TRBJ2-7 and V is TRBV7-2; D possibly corresponds to TRBD1 (6 bases). CDR3 bases: TGTGCCAGCAGCTTCGGACAGACCTACGAGCAGTACTTC. It translates to CASSFGQTYEQYF.